The 5 T cell receptor beta chains listed next were all sequenced from one sample in a study of cytotoxic CD8 clonotypes in ibrutinib-treated CLL (dated by TCRdb to 2020 to 2023). Per the publication, the time point label means: approximately 11 months on ibrutinib. Receptor amplification or capture employed the immunoSEQ multiplex PCR assay. The clones in this table, taken by TCRdb from immuneACCESS, are in-frame only. Not every clone is retained; where verified, under half of the shortfall comes from an unresolved V gene, and the cause of the rest is unknown. Counted in this sample were 200,000 to 250,000 clones; roughly 79% of them appeared once. The ten largest clones take up about 10% of the sample. Sequenced here: PBMCs, sampled after 12 months of ibrutinib treatment. The receptors stem from a human donor with chronic lymphocytic leukemia.

V gene TRBV11-3 combines with J gene TRBJ2-5; possible D gene TRBD1, 5 bases. Deletions cut 1 base from V and 3 bases from J, with 6 bases between. The germline V gene has CDR1 SGHNT and CDR2 YENEEA. The CDR3 runs to 13 residues. CDR3 coding DNA: TGTGCCAGCAGCTTAGTGACAGAAGAGACCCAGTACTTC. It yields the protein CASSLVTEETQYF.

The chain is built from TRBV9 and TRBJ1-2; 7 bases fit TRBD1. The junction had 16 bases not matched to a gene; V was cut back by 8 bases and J by 0 bases. Germline V lookup: CDR1 SGDLS, CDR2 YYNGEE. The length of the CDR3 is 17 residues. In DNA form, the CDR3 reads TGTGCCAGTTCCAGGGGGGTTGAAGCCGCCGCTAACTATGGCTACACCTTC. This sequence encodes CASSRGVEAAANYGYTF.

This chain connects TRBV6-1 to TRBJ2-3; unclear D gene. The germline V and J ends were trimmed by 5 bases and 0 bases, with 6 bases remaining between them. CDR3 length: 13 amino acids. Per the germline V gene, CDR1 is MNHNS and CDR2 is SASEGT. CDR3 region: CASSWGSTDTQYF. The CDR3 nucleotides read TGTGCCAGCAGTTGGGGTAGCACAGATACGCAGTATTTT.

V usage is TRBV11-3 and J usage is TRBJ1-1; D is ambiguous. Germline V gives CDR1 SGHNT, CDR2 YENEEA. The CDR3 covers 13 residues. V lost 3 bases and J lost 4, with 9 bases in between. CDR3 in amino acids: CASSFTMSTEAFF. CDR3 nucleotides: TGTGCCAGCAGCTTCACGATGTCCACTGAAGCTTTCTTT.

The V call is TRBV29-1, the J call TRBJ1-6; D is uncertain. There are 16 residues in the CDR3. V was shortened by 1 base and J by 0 bases, with 10 bases between the two germline ends. Germline assignment: CDR1 SQVTM and CDR2 ANQGSEA. The CDR3 loop reads CSVEGLPSSYNSPLHF. In DNA, the CDR3 is TGCAGCGTTGAAGGACTCCCGAGCTCCTATAATTCACCCCTCCACTTT.